This T cell receptor beta chain emerged from a study of OX40 agonist ivuxolimab in advanced cancers. The overall study: Patients received intravenous ivuxolimab every 2 weeks at 0.01 to 10 mg/kg.

The assay was immunoSEQ multiplex PCR, and TCRdb's table has in-frame clones only and misses some. The sample has about 20,000 clones; around 84% are singletons. Findings and limits, study-wide: By week 6 at 0.1 to 3.0 mg/kg, blood CD4+ and CD8+ T cells had expanded clonally. On average, a greater number of expanded clones characterised CD8+ T cells relative to CD4+. Clonal expansion was among the lowest in partial responders at 0.1-3.0 mg/kg, especially CD8+.

On this clone itself: The antigen remains undetermined.

The clonotype was recovered from an adult with an advanced solid tumor such as melanoma, head and neck, liver or kidney cancer. The starting material was CD4+ or CD8+ T cells sorted from blood, obtained in a trial of the OX40 agonist ivuxolimab.

The CDR3 reads CASSGRSGGWSYNEQFF. The CDR3 coding sequence is TGCGCCAGCAGCGGGAGAAGCGGCGGATGGTCCTACAATGAGCAGTTCTTC. V usage is TRBV5-1 and J usage is TRBJ2-1; the D gene is possibly TRBD2 (5 bases). The germline gives CDR1 SGHRS, CDR2 YFSETQ. There are 17 residues in the CDR3. Trimming shortened V by 4 bases and J by 1 base, and 18 bases separated the two germline ends.